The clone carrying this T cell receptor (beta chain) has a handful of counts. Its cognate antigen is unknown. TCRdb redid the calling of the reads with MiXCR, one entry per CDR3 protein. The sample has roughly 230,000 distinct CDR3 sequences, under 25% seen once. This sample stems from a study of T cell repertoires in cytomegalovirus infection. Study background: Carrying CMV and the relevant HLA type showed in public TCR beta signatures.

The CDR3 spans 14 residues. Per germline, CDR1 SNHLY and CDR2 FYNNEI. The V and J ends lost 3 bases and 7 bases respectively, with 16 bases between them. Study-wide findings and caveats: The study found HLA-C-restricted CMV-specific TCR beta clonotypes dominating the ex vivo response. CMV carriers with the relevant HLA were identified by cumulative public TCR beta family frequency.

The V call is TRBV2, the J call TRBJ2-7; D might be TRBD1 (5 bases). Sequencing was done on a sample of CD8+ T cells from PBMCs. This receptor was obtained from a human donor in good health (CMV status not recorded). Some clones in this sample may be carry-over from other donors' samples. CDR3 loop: CASSEAGLLREQYF. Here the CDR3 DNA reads TGTGCCAGCAGTGAGGCAGGGCTTTTGAGGGAGCAGTACTTC.